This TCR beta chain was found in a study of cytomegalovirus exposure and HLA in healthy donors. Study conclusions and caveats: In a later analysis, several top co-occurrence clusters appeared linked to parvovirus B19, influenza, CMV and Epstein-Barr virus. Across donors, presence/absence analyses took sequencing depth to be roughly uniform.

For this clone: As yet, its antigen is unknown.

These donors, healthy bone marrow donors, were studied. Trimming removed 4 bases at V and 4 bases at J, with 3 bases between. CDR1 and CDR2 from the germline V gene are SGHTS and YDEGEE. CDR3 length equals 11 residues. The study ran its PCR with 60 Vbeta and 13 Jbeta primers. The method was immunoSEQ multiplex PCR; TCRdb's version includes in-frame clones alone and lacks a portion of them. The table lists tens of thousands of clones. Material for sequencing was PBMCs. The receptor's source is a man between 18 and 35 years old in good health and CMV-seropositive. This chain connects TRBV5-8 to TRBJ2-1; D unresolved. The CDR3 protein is CASSPYNEQFF. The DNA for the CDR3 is TGTGCCAGCAGCCCGTACAATGAGCAGTTCTTC.